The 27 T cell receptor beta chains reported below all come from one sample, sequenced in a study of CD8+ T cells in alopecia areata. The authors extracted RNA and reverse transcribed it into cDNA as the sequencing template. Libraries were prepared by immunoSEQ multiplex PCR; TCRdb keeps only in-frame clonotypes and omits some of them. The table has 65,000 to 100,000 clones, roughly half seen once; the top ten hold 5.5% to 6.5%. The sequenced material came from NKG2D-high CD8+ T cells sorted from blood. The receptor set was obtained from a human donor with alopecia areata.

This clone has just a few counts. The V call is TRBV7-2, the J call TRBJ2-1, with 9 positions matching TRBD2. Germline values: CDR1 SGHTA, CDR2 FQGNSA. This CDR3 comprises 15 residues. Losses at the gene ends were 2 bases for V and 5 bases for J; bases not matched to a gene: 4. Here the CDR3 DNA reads TGTGCCAGCAGCTTAACAGCGGGGGGACACAATGAGCAGTTCTTC. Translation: CASSLTAGGHNEQFF.

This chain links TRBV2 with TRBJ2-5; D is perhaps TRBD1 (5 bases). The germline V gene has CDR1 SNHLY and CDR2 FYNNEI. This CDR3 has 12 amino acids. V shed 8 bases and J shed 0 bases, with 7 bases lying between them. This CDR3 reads CASVTDQETQYF. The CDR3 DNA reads TGTGCCAGCGTGACAGACCAAGAGACCCAGTACTTC.

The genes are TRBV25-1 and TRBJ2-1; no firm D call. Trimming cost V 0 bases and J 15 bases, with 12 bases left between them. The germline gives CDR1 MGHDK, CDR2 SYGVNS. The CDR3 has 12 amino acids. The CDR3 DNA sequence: TGTGCCAGCAGTGAATATTCGTACGCCCCGTTCTTC. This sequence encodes CASSEYSYAPFF.

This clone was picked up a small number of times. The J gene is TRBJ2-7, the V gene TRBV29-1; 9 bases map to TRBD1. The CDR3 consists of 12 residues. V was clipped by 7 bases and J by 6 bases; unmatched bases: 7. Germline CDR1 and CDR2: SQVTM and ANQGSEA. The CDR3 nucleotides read TGCAGCGGGGGGGACAGGGCGGTCGAGCAGTACTTC. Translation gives CSGGDRAVEQYF.

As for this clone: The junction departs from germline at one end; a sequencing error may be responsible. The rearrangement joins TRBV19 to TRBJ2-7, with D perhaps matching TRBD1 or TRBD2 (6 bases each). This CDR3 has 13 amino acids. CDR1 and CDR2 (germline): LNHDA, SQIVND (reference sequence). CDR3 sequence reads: CASEGGSGSNPAF. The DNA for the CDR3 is TGTGCCAGCGAGGGGGGCTCAGGAAGTAATCCAGCCTTC. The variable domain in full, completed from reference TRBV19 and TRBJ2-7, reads DGGITQSPKYLFRKEGQNVTLSCEQNLNHDAMYWYRQDPGQGLRLIYYSQIVNDFQKGDIAEGYSVSREKKESFPLTVTSAQKNPTAFYLCASEGGSGSNPAFGPGTRLTVT.

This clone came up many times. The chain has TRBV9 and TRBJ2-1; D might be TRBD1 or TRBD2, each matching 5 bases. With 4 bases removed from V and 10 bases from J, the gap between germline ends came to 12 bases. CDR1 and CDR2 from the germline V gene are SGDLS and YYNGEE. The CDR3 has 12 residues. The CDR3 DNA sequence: TGTGCCAGCAGCATGGGACCGGAGGAGCAGTTCTTC. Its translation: CASSMGPEEQFF.

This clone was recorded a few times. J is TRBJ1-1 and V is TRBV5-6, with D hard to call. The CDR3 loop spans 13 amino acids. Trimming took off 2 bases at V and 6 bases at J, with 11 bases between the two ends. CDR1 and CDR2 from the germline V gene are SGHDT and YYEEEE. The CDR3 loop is CASSFMVSAEAFF. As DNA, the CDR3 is TGTGCCAGCAGCTTTATGGTCTCGGCTGAAGCTTTCTTT.

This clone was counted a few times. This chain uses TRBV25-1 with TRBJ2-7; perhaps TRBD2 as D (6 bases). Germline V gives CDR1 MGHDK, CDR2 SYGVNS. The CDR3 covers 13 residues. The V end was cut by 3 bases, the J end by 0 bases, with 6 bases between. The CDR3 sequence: CASSETSSYEQYF. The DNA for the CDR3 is TGTGCCAGCAGTGAGACTAGCTCCTACGAGCAGTACTTC.

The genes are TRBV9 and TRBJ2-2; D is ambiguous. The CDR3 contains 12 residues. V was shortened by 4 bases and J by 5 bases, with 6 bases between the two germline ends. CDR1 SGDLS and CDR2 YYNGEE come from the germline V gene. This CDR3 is CASSPGTGELFF. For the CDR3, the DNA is TGTGCCAGCAGCCCCGGTACCGGGGAGCTGTTTTTT. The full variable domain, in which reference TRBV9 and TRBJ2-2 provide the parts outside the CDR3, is DSGVTQTPKHLITATGQRVTLRCSPRSGDLSVYWYQQSLDQGLQFLIQYYNGEERAKGNILERFSAQQFPDLHSELNLSSLELGDSALYFCASSPGTGELFFGEGSRLTVL.

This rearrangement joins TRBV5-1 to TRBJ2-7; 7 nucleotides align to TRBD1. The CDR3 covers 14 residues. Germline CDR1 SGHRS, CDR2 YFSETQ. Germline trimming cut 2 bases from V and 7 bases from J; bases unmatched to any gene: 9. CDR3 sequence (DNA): TGCGCCAGCAGCTTTGAGGGACAGAGAGAAGAGCAGTACTTC. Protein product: CASSFEGQREEQYF.

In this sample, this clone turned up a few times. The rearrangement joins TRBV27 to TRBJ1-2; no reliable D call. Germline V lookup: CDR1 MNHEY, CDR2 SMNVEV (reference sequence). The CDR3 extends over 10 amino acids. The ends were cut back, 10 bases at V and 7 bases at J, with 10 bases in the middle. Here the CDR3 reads CATALGGYTF. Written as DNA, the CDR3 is TGTGCCACTGCCTTGGGTGGCTACACCTTC.

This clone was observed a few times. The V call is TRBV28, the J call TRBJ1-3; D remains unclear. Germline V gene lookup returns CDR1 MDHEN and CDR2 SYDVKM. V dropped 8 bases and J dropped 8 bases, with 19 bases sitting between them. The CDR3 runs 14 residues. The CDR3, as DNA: TGTGCCAGCGGAGTAAGGGCGCCTTGGGACACCATATATTTT. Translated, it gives CASGVRAPWDTIYF. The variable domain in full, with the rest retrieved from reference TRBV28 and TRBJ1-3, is DVKVTQSSRYLVKRTGEKVFLECVQDMDHENMFWYRQDPGLGLRLIYFSYDVKMKEKGDIPEGYSVSREKKERFSLILESASTNQTSMYLCASGVRAPWDTIYFGEGSWLTVV.

The CDR3 spells CASSFGGAHEQYF. The CDR3 coding sequence is TGTGCCAGCAGTTTCGGGGGGGCCCACGAGCAGTACTTC. The chain has TRBV27 and TRBJ2-7, with 8 bases matching TRBD2. CDR1 is MNHEY and CDR2 is SMNVEV in the germline V gene (reference sequence). Losses at the gene ends were 3 bases for V and 5 bases for J; bases not matched to a gene: 3. The CDR3 is 13 amino acids.

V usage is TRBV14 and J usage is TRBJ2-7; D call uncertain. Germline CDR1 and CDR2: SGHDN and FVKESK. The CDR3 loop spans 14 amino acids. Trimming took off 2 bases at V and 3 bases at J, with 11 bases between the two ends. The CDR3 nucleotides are TGTGCCAGCAGCCAAAAATGGACGGTCTACGAGCAGTACTTC. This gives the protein CASSQKWTVYEQYF.

CDR3 sequence: CSVAPGQGLAGEDTQYF. CDR3 DNA: TGCAGCGTTGCCCCGGGACAGGGACTAGCGGGAGAAGATACGCAGTATTTT. The V gene is TRBV29-1, the J gene TRBJ2-3, with 14 bases matching TRBD2. The germline V gene has CDR1 SQVTM and CDR2 ANQGSEA. CDR3 length: 17 residues. V lost 4 bases and J lost 5; bases outside the gene matches: 11.

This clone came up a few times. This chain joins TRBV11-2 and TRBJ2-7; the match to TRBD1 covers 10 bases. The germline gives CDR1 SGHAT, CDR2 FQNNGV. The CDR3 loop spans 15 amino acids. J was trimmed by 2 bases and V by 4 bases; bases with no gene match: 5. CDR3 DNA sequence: TGTGCCAGCAGCTATGTGGACAGGGGGGCCTACGAGCAGTACTTC. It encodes CASSYVDRGAYEQYF. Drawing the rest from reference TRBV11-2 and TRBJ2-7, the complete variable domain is EAGVAQSPRYKIIEKRQSVAFWCNPISGHATLYWYQQILGQGPKLLIQFQNNGVVDDSQLPKDRFSAERLKGVDSTLKIQPAKLEDSAVYLCASSYVDRGAYEQYFGPGTRLTVT.

CDR3 DNA sequence: TGCGCCAGCAGCGGGTGGGGGCGGTTCAGCTCCTACAATGAGCAGTTCTTC. It codes for CASSGWGRFSSYNEQFF. The chain links TRBV4-1 to TRBJ2-1; the D gene is possibly TRBD1 (6 bases). Trimming took off 5 bases at V and 0 bases at J, with 17 bases between the two ends. Germline V lookup: CDR1 MGHRA, CDR2 YSYEKL. There are 17 residues in the CDR3.

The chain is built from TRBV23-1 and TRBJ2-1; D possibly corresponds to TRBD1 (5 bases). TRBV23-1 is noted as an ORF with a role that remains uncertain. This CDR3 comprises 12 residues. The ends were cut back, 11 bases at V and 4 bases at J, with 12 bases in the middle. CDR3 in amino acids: CASKTGYNEQFF. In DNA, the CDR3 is TGCGCCTCGAAAACAGGTTACAATGAGCAGTTCTTC.

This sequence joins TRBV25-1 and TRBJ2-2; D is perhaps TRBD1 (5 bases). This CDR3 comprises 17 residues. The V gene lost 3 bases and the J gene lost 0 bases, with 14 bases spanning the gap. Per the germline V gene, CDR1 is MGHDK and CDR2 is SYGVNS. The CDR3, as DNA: TGTGCCAGCAGTGATCAGGGCCCCACCTCGAACACCGGGGAGCTGTTTTTT. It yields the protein CASSDQGPTSNTGELFF. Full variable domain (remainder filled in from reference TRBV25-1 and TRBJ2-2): EADIYQTPRYLVIGTGKKITLECSQTMGHDKMYWYQQDPGMELHLIHYSYGVNSTEKGDLSSESTVSRIRTEHFPLTLESARPSHTSQYLCASSDQGPTSNTGELFFGEGSRLTVL.

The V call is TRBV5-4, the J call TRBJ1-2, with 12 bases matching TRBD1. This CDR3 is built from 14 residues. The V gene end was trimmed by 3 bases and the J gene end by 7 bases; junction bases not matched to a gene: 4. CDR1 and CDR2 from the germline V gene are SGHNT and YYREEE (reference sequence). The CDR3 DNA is TGTGCCAGCAGCTGGGACAGGGGGCGCGGTGGCTACACCTTC. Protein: CASSWDRGRGGYTF.

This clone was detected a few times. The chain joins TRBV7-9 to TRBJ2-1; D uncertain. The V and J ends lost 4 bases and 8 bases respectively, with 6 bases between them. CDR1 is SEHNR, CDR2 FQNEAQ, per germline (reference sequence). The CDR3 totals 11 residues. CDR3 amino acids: CASSWAYEQFF. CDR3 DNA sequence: TGTGCCAGCAGCTGGGCGTATGAGCAGTTCTTC. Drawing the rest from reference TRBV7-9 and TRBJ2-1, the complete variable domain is DTGVSQNPRHKITKRGQNVTFRCDPISEHNRLYWYRQTLGQGPEFLTYFQNEAQLEKSRLLSDRFSAERPKGSFSTLEIQRTEQGDSAMYLCASSWAYEQFFGPGTRLTVL.

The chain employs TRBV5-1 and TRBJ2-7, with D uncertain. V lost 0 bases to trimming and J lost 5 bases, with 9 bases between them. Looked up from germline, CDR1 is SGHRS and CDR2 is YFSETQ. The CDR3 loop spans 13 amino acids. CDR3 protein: CASSLGGSNEQYF. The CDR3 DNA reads TGCGCCAGCAGCTTGGGTGGTTCGAACGAGCAGTACTTC.

The CDR3 bases are TGTGCCAGCAGCGTAGGGAGAGGGACTGATGAGCAGTTCTTC. It yields the protein CASSVGRGTDEQFF. The V gene is TRBV9, the J gene TRBJ2-1; TRBD2 might be the D (6 bases). CDR3 size: 14 residues. Germline V lookup: CDR1 SGDLS, CDR2 YYNGEE. V dropped 0 bases and J dropped 8 bases, with 12 bases sitting between them.

In nucleotides, the CDR3 is TGTGCCAGCAGTGCGGGATTTCTAGCGGGATACAATGAGCAGTTCTTC. Protein sequence: CASSAGFLAGYNEQFF. This chain joins TRBV2 and TRBJ2-1; 9 nucleotides align to TRBD2. Germline values: CDR1 SNHLY, CDR2 FYNNEI. V trimming: 4 bases; J trimming: 4 bases; junction bases outside the gene matches: 8. The CDR3 loop spans 16 amino acids. Variable domain in full (rest from reference TRBV2 and TRBJ2-1): EPEVTQTPSHQVTQMGQEVILRCVPISNHLYFYWYRQILGQKVEFLVSFYNNEISEKSEIFDDQFSVERPDGSNFTLKIRSTKLEDSAMYFCASSAGFLAGYNEQFFGPGTRLTVL.

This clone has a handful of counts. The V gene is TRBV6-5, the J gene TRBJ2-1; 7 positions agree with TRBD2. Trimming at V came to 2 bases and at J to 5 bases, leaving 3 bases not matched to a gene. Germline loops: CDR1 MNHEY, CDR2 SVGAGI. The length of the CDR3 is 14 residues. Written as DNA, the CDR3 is TGTGCCAGCAGTTACGGGGGGGAAGACAATGAGCAGTTCTTC. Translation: CASSYGGEDNEQFF.

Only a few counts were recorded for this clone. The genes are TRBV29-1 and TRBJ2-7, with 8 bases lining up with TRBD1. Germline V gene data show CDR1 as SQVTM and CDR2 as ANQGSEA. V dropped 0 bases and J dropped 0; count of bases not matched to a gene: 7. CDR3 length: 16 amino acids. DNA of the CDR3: TGCAGCGTTGAAGACTCGACAGGGGAGGTCTCCTACGAGCAGTACTTC. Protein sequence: CSVEDSTGEVSYEQYF.

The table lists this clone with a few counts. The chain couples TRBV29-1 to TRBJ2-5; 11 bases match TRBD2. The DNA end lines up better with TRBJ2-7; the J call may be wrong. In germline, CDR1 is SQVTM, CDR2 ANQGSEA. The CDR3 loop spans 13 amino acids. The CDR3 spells CSVTSGGTYEQYF. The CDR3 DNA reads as TGCAGCGTCACTAGCGGGGGTACCTACGAGCAGTACTTC.